This is a list of T cell receptor beta chains from one sample in a study of PD-1 blockade in classical Hodgkin lymphoma. Measured with immunoSEQ multiplex PCR; TCRdb has only the in-frame clones, and not every one. The sample has about 84,000 clones, roughly 89% seen once; the top ten hold less than 25%. The input for sequencing was peripheral blood mononuclear cells (PBMCs), taken at baseline. These receptors were obtained from a human donor with classical Hodgkin lymphoma. CDR3s include the opening cysteine and the closing phenylalanine or tryptophan. D genes are given only for firm matches. Clone size, where shown, is once, few, many, or a class for clones that have expanded.

d_call: TRBD1; clone_size: NA; j_call: TRBJ1-1; cdr3_length: 17; v_call: TRBV5-4; cdr3_nt: TGTGCCAGCAGCCTCGACAGGGTAGGAGCGGCGAACACTGAAGCTTTCTTT; cdr3_aa: CASSLDRVGAANTEAFF
d_call: NA; clone_size: NA; j_call: TRBJ2-5; cdr3_length: 14; v_call: TRBV7-9; cdr3_nt: TGTGCCAGCAGCCACTATGCGGCGGGAGAGACCCAGTACTTC; cdr3_aa: CASSHYAAGETQYF
d_call: NA; clone_size: NA; j_call: TRBJ2-7; cdr3_length: 12; v_call: TRBV19; cdr3_nt: TGTGCCAGTAGTGAGACTACCTACGAGCAGTACTTC; cdr3_aa: CASSETTYEQYF
d_call: NA; clone_size: NA; j_call: TRBJ1-1; cdr3_length: 15; v_call: TRBV7-6; cdr3_nt: TGTGCCAGTTTAACGGGGATTTCGGGGAACACTGAAGCTTTCTTT; cdr3_aa: CASLTGISGNTEAFF
d_call: NA; clone_size: once; j_call: TRBJ2-7; cdr3_length: 14; v_call: TRBV4-2; cdr3_nt: TGTGCCAGCAGCCAAGATCTCGCAGGGCCCGAGCAGTACTTC; cdr3_aa: CASSQDLAGPEQYF
d_call: NA; clone_size: NA; j_call: TRBJ2-7; cdr3_length: 12; v_call: TRBV30; cdr3_nt: TGTGCCTGGAGTGATGATTCGGACGAGCAGTACTTC; cdr3_aa: CAWSDDSDEQYF
d_call: TRBD2; clone_size: NA; j_call: TRBJ2-5; cdr3_length: 17; v_call: TRBV9; cdr3_nt: TGTGCCAGCAGCAGACGCCATTCGGGACTAGCGAAAGAGACCCAGTACTTC; cdr3_aa: CASSRRHSGLAKETQYF
d_call: NA; clone_size: NA; j_call: TRBJ1-5; cdr3_length: 16; v_call: TRBV9; cdr3_nt: TGTGCCAGCAGCGCGGGAGGATGGGGTGACGATCAGCCCCAGCATTTT; cdr3_aa: CASSAGGWGDDQPQHF
d_call: NA; clone_size: NA; j_call: TRBJ2-1; cdr3_length: 16; v_call: TRBV12-5; cdr3_nt: TGTGCTAGTGGTCCTGACCGGGACAACTCCTACAATGAGCAGTTCTTC; cdr3_aa: CASGPDRDNSYNEQFF
d_call: NA; clone_size: NA; j_call: TRBJ2-7; cdr3_length: 13; v_call: TRBV10-3; cdr3_nt: TGTGCCATCAGTGACGGGATACTATACGAGCAGTACTTC; cdr3_aa: CAISDGILYEQYF
d_call: TRBD1; clone_size: NA; j_call: TRBJ1-1; cdr3_length: 16; v_call: TRBV9; cdr3_nt: TGTGCCAGCAGCGTCGGGACAGGCAGCATGAACACTGAAGCTTTCTTT; cdr3_aa: CASSVGTGSMNTEAFF
d_call: TRBD2; clone_size: NA; j_call: TRBJ2-1; cdr3_length: 16; v_call: TRBV6-4; cdr3_nt: TGTGCCAGCAGTGACGCCCTAGCGGGAGACCTCAATGAGCAGTTCTTC; cdr3_aa: CASSDALAGDLNEQFF
d_call: NA; clone_size: NA; j_call: TRBJ2-1; cdr3_length: 15; v_call: TRBV6-1; cdr3_nt: TGTGCCAGCAGTGAAGGCGATTTACCCTACAATGAGCAGTTCTTC; cdr3_aa: CASSEGDLPYNEQFF
d_call: NA; clone_size: NA; j_call: TRBJ1-2; cdr3_length: 14; v_call: TRBV29-1; cdr3_nt: TGCAGCGCGGCATGGGACACTCACCCTTATGGCTACACCTTC; cdr3_aa: CSAAWDTHPYGYTF
d_call: NA; clone_size: once; j_call: TRBJ2-7; cdr3_length: 17; v_call: TRBV4-3; cdr3_nt: TGCGCCAGCAGCCAGTCCTACGGGACCTATGGAGCCTACGAGCAGTACTTC; cdr3_aa: CASSQSYGTYGAYEQYF
d_call: TRBD1; clone_size: NA; j_call: TRBJ1-2; cdr3_length: 13; v_call: TRBV2; cdr3_nt: TGTGCCAGCGTTGGGACAGGGCGCTATGGCTACACCTTC; cdr3_aa: CASVGTGRYGYTF
d_call: NA; clone_size: NA; j_call: TRBJ2-7; cdr3_length: 14; v_call: TRBV5-4; cdr3_nt: TGTGCCAGCAGCTTGGGGCAGGCCAACTACGAGCAGTACTTC; cdr3_aa: CASSLGQANYEQYF
d_call: NA; clone_size: once; j_call: TRBJ1-5; cdr3_length: 14; v_call: TRBV5-4; cdr3_nt: TGTGCCAGCAGCTTACGGGGGAGCAATCAGCCCCAGCATTTT; cdr3_aa: CASSLRGSNQPQHF
d_call: TRBD1; clone_size: NA; j_call: TRBJ2-7; cdr3_length: 13; v_call: TRBV7-9; cdr3_nt: TGTGCCGTTAGAGAGGACAGGTCCTACGAGCAGTACTTC; cdr3_aa: CAVREDRSYEQYF
d_call: NA; clone_size: NA; j_call: TRBJ2-1; cdr3_length: 15; v_call: TRBV11-1; cdr3_nt: TGTGCCAGCAGCCTCGGACAGACTTTGTACAATGAGCAGTTCTTC; cdr3_aa: CASSLGQTLYNEQFF
d_call: NA; clone_size: NA; j_call: TRBJ1-1; cdr3_length: 15; v_call: TRBV7-2; cdr3_nt: TGTGCCAGCAGCTTTCGTCGGGGCGATGGCACTGAAGCTTTCTTT; cdr3_aa: CASSFRRGDGTEAFF
d_call: TRBD1; clone_size: NA; j_call: TRBJ2-7; cdr3_length: 17; v_call: TRBV18; cdr3_nt: TGTGCCAGCTCACCACCAGTTGGGCGGACAGGGGCTTACGAGCAGTACTTC; cdr3_aa: CASSPPVGRTGAYEQYF
d_call: NA; clone_size: NA; j_call: TRBJ2-7; cdr3_length: 12; v_call: TRBV6-5; cdr3_nt: TGTGCCAGCCGCTCAGTTATCTACGAGCAGTACTTC; cdr3_aa: CASRSVIYEQYF
d_call: NA; clone_size: NA; j_call: TRBJ1-5; cdr3_length: 17; v_call: TRBV28; cdr3_nt: TGTGCCAGCAGGGCTACGACGGGTCCTTATAGCAATCAGCCCCAGCATTTT; cdr3_aa: CASRATTGPYSNQPQHF
d_call: NA; clone_size: once; j_call: TRBJ2-4; cdr3_length: 15; v_call: TRBV2; cdr3_nt: TGTGCCAGCAGTGTGCAGGGGACGGCCAAAAACATTCAGTACTTC; cdr3_aa: CASSVQGTAKNIQYF
d_call: NA; clone_size: few; j_call: TRBJ1-1; cdr3_length: 13; v_call: TRBV2; cdr3_nt: TGTGCCAGCAGTGAATTGCCGAACACTGAAGCTTTCTTT; cdr3_aa: CASSELPNTEAFF
d_call: TRBD1; clone_size: NA; j_call: TRBJ2-1; cdr3_length: 15; v_call: TRBV6-5; cdr3_nt: TGTGCCAGCAGGGGAACCGGGACAGCCTACAATGAGCAGTTCTTC; cdr3_aa: CASRGTGTAYNEQFF
d_call: TRBD2; clone_size: NA; j_call: TRBJ2-5; cdr3_length: 18; v_call: TRBV4-3; cdr3_nt: TGCGCCAGCAGCCAAGGCAGTTTTGGGGAACTAGCGACTGAGACCCAGTACTTC; cdr3_aa: CASSQGSFGELATETQYF
d_call: NA; clone_size: NA; j_call: TRBJ1-2; cdr3_length: 12; v_call: TRBV30; cdr3_nt: TGTGCCTGGAGTATCGGGAACTATGGCTACACCTTC; cdr3_aa: CAWSIGNYGYTF
d_call: TRBD1; clone_size: once; j_call: TRBJ1-1; cdr3_length: 13; v_call: TRBV4-1; cdr3_nt: TGCGCCAGCACCACAGAACAGGGGACTGAAGCTTTCTTT; cdr3_aa: CASTTEQGTEAFF
d_call: NA; clone_size: NA; j_call: TRBJ1-2; cdr3_length: 13; v_call: TRBV7-2; cdr3_nt: TGTGCCAGCAGCTTAGCCGCGATCTATGGCTACACCTTC; cdr3_aa: CASSLAAIYGYTF
d_call: NA; clone_size: NA; j_call: TRBJ1-1; cdr3_length: 12; v_call: TRBV28; cdr3_nt: TGTGCCAGCAGTTTAGAGAACACTGAAGCTTTCTTT; cdr3_aa: CASSLENTEAFF
d_call: TRBD2; clone_size: NA; j_call: TRBJ2-2; cdr3_length: 17; v_call: TRBV5-1; cdr3_nt: TGCGCCAGCAGCTTGGAAGGTCGCGGGAGTAGAACCGGGGAGCTGTTTTTT; cdr3_aa: CASSLEGRGSRTGELFF
d_call: TRBD2; clone_size: NA; j_call: TRBJ2-1; cdr3_length: 16; v_call: TRBV13; cdr3_nt: TGTGCCAGCAGCTTCCCTGGGACTAGCGGCTACAATGAGCAGTTCTTC; cdr3_aa: CASSFPGTSGYNEQFF
d_call: TRBD2; clone_size: NA; j_call: TRBJ2-3; cdr3_length: 17; v_call: TRBV4-1; cdr3_nt: TGCGCCAGCAGCCAAGATCGGGGGGACGGGGCCACAGATACGCAGTATTTT; cdr3_aa: CASSQDRGDGATDTQYF
d_call: NA; clone_size: NA; j_call: TRBJ1-5; cdr3_length: 14; v_call: TRBV5-5; cdr3_nt: TGTGCCAGCAGCCTAGGGACAAGCAATCAGCCCCAGCATTTT; cdr3_aa: CASSLGTSNQPQHF